Sequencing of this T cell receptor beta chain was carried out in a study of blood T cell repertoires in COVID-19 (dated by TCRdb to the early 2020s). Study-wide context: Samples from collaborators originated in the United States, Italy and Spain and spanned both the acute and convalescent phases of COVID-19. Samples came from the ongoing ImmuneRACE study (first 160 participants) plus 1,254 subjects from 6 global collaborators. Subjects who had been exposed to COVID-19, were actively infected with it, or had recovered from it provided the deeply sampled blood TCRbeta repertoires that made up the dataset. The material from the prospective study consisted of cDNA or gDNA derived from T cells, B-cell-depleted T cells, or PBMCs. Where HLA class I and class II types were available, the types were taken from metadata supplied by the sample provider, not from assay-based typing. A freely available public database, intended as a resource for researchers studying the immune response to SARS-CoV-2, is where the repertoires were released. The sample metadata nearly always contained a de-identified subject ID, COVID-19 status, age in years and sex. The research as a whole found: How much clinical and demographic metadata was included differed by source and by participant, and the metadata was provided uncurated.

TCRbeta CDR3 regions were amplified from genomic DNA using the immunoSEQ Assay, a bias-controlled multiplex PCR. Turning to the authors' computational methods: Nucleated cell counts per sample were estimated from amplification of reference gene primers within the assay. To quantify the absolute abundance of each unique TCRbeta CDR3 rearrangement, sequence reads were collapsed and filtered. For each sample, productive Simpson clonality was calculated as the square root of Simpson's diversity index over productive rearrangements. TCRdb limited this immuneACCESS table to in-frame rearrangements with V and J called. A share of clones is missing; checked studies link under half to unresolved V genes, and the rest is unexplained. V and J calls and clone size come straight from that table; D and trimming were deduced from the DNA. The sample has approximately 140,000 clones on record, more than 75% of them singletons. The ten most abundant clones make up about 6% of the sample.

Concerning this clone itself: No antigen is known for it. No base qualities exist here, and no much larger clone lies one base off it.

The collaborating institutions used their own protocols to collect whole blood in K2EDTA tubes. For TCRbeta analysis, collaborator samples were shipped as frozen whole blood, as isolated PBMCs, or as DNA extracted from either sample type. Sequenced material: peripheral blood. The sequence came from a man older than 75 with acute or convalescent COVID-19.

Here is the DNA: TGTGCCAGCTCACCAGTAGCAGGTGTAACTAGCTATCATACGCAGTATTTT. This codes for CASSPVAGVTSYHTQYF. Rearrangement joined TRBV18 to TRBJ2-3; TRBD2 might be the D gene, on 6 matching bases. The CDR3 holds 17 amino acids from the cysteine to the phenylalanine. CDR3 DNA is the only sequence kept; it has 51 bases, read in frame from the first base. V loses 2 bases of germline sequence and J loses 7 bases, and the interval between the two ends is 22 bases. The germline V gene specifies KGHSH as CDR1 and LQKENI as CDR2.